This is a list of T cell receptor beta chains from one sample in a study of response to subunit inactivated influenza vaccine. TCRdb recomputed calls from the RT-PCR reads with MiXCR, one row per CDR3 protein. Here the sample spans about 570,000 distinct CDR3 sequences, 10% to 12% being singletons. The same specimen was also included in a second study, on T cells expressing NK-cell markers.

The sequencing used PBMCs from blood, collected on the day of vaccination. These receptors came from a man aged 45-65 years who received an inactivated influenza vaccine. Each CDR3 is given with its conserved first and last residue. The order of the fields is V gene, J gene, CDR3 length, CDR3 protein.

v_call: TRBV20-1; j_call: TRBJ2-5; cdr3_length: 11; cdr3_aa: CSAPFFETQYF
v_call: TRBV28; j_call: TRBJ1-5; cdr3_length: 16; cdr3_aa: CASSWGGTFSNQPQHF
v_call: TRBV20-1; j_call: TRBJ2-7; cdr3_length: 15; cdr3_aa: CSANEPSGTTYEQYF
v_call: TRBV30; j_call: TRBJ2-1; cdr3_length: 14; cdr3_aa: CAWSVQHSYNEQFF
v_call: TRBV27; j_call: TRBJ1-6; cdr3_length: 16; cdr3_aa: CASSLTRQGLNSPLHF
v_call: TRBV5-1; j_call: TRBJ2-1; cdr3_length: 17; cdr3_aa: CASSSPTSGGPYNEQFF
v_call: TRBV4-1; j_call: TRBJ2-1; cdr3_length: 17; cdr3_aa: CASSHDGTSGVNNEQFF
v_call: TRBV25-1; j_call: TRBJ2-1; cdr3_length: 16; cdr3_aa: CASSESGRLSYNEQFF
v_call: TRBV5-1; j_call: TRBJ2-7; cdr3_length: 14; cdr3_aa: CASSPGQGLGEQYF
v_call: TRBV6-2/TRBV6-3; j_call: TRBJ1-5; cdr3_length: 15; cdr3_aa: CASSFPDRAGQPQHF
v_call: TRBV20-1; j_call: TRBJ2-1; cdr3_length: 12; cdr3_aa: CSVVDQYNEQFF
v_call: TRBV2; j_call: TRBJ2-7; cdr3_length: 13; cdr3_aa: CASNRDRGREQYF
v_call: TRBV12-3/TRBV12-4; j_call: TRBJ1-5; cdr3_length: 14; cdr3_aa: CASSWGGSNQPQHF
v_call: TRBV9; j_call: TRBJ2-7; cdr3_length: 14; cdr3_aa: CASSVSDRAYEQYF
v_call: TRBV28; j_call: TRBJ2-7; cdr3_length: 13; cdr3_aa: CASRRGSDYEQYF
v_call: TRBV11-2; j_call: TRBJ2-2; cdr3_length: 15; cdr3_aa: CASSWGTFQTGELFF
v_call: TRBV24-1; j_call: TRBJ2-1; cdr3_length: 13; cdr3_aa: CATTQGDFTEQFF
v_call: TRBV9; j_call: TRBJ2-2; cdr3_length: 13; cdr3_aa: CASSVGGHGELFF
v_call: TRBV7-9; j_call: TRBJ1-4; cdr3_length: 16; cdr3_aa: CASSLGQLATNEKLFF
v_call: TRBV15; j_call: TRBJ2-7; cdr3_length: 21; cdr3_aa: CATSREELRLAGGPVKYEQYF